The 29 T cell receptor beta chains in this list originate from one sample, sequenced in a study of T cell responses to AZD1222 COVID-19 vaccine. Sequencing used immunoSEQ multiplex PCR; TCRdb keeps in-frame clones, though not all of them. Of about 140,000 clones in the sample, 89% were seen once. Source: peripheral blood, taken 28 days after the second AZD1222 dose. All receptors derive from an adult who received the AZD1222 COVID-19 vaccine.

The chain recombines TRBV4-2 with TRBJ1-6, with 7 bases that match TRBD1. The germline V gene encodes CDR1 LGHNA and CDR2 YNFKEQ. After removal of 4 bases from V and 7 bases from J, the junction contained 10 bases not matched to a gene. CDR3 length: 16 amino acids. This CDR3 reads CASSPAVGQLNSPLHF. For the CDR3, the DNA is TGTGCCAGCAGCCCGGCGGTGGGACAGCTCAATTCACCCCTCCACTTT.

The V gene is TRBV3-1 (or the pseudogene TRBV3-2), the J gene TRBJ1-6, with a possible D match to TRBD1 (5 bases). Per germline, CDR1 LGHDT and CDR2 YNNKEL (reference sequence). V lost 2 bases to trimming and J lost 10 bases, with 15 bases between them. CDR3 size: 15 residues. The CDR3 DNA reads as TGTGCCAGCAGCCAATGGGGGGGGATTCAATCACCCCTCCACTTT. As protein: CASSQWGGIQSPLHF.

This chain links TRBV9 with TRBJ2-1; D perhaps matches TRBD2 (6 bases). The germline V and J ends were trimmed by 0 bases and 5 bases, with 12 bases remaining between them. Germline assignment: CDR1 SGDLS and CDR2 YYNGEE. The CDR3 totals 15 residues. The CDR3 protein is CASSVGNSGHNEQFF. In nucleotides, the CDR3 is TGTGCCAGCAGCGTAGGAAATAGCGGCCACAATGAGCAGTTCTTC.

The chain employs TRBV2 and TRBJ1-1, with D unresolved. V was cut by 3 bases and J by 4 bases, with 12 bases left in between. CDR1 and CDR2 from the germline V gene are SNHLY and FYNNEI. The CDR3 extends over 14 amino acids. In DNA form, the CDR3 reads TGTGCCAGCAGTGATGGCGGCACAAGCACTGAAGCTTTCTTT. Translating gives CASSDGGTSTEAFF.

This clone is a singleton in its sample. The CDR3 loop reads CAWSAGAVDQPQHF. DNA of the CDR3: TGTGCCTGGTCCGCGGGGGCAGTGGATCAGCCCCAGCATTTT. This rearrangement joins TRBV30 to TRBJ1-5, with D possibly TRBD1 on 6 matching bases. In germline, CDR1 is GTSNPN, CDR2 SVGIG (reference sequence). Trimming took off 5 bases at V and 5 bases at J, with 16 bases between the two ends. CDR3 length: 14 amino acids.

This clone was seen just once. V and J are TRBV5-1 and TRBJ2-2; 9 nucleotides match TRBD2. Per germline, CDR1 SGHRS and CDR2 YFSETQ. V shed 0 bases, J shed 5 bases, and the junction held 5 bases outside the gene matches. This CDR3 is built from 16 residues. The CDR3: CASSLAGSGRTGELFF. The CDR3 DNA is TGCGCCAGCAGCTTGGCAGGTAGCGGGAGAACCGGGGAGCTGTTTTTT.

The chain uses TRBV6-6 and TRBJ1-1, with D maybe TRBD1 (6 bases). Trimming took off 8 bases at V and 8 bases at J, with 12 bases between the two ends. CDR3 length equals 11 residues. Per the germline V gene, CDR1 is MNHNY and CDR2 is SVGAGI (reference sequence). Written as DNA, the CDR3 is TGTGCCAGCTCCTTGGGGACAGAAGCTTTCTTT. This encodes CASSLGTEAFF.

This chain uses TRBV6-5 with TRBJ1-1, with D possibly matching TRBD1 (5 bases). The CDR3 is 12 amino acids. Germline V gene sequence: CDR1 MNHEY, CDR2 SVGAGI. V lost 6 bases and J 7 bases, leaving 12 bases between the germline ends. Here the CDR3 DNA reads TGTGCCAGCAGGAACAGGCAGGGTGAAGCTTTCTTT. It yields the protein CASRNRQGEAFF.

The sample holds one count of this clone. J is TRBJ2-7 and V is TRBV5-4, with D uncertain. The germline CDR1 and CDR2 sequences are SGHNT and YYREEE (reference sequence). The ends were cut back, 3 bases at V and 2 bases at J, with 12 bases in the middle. The CDR3 consists of 14 residues. The chain's CDR3 is CASSSIQRPYEQYF. In nucleotides, the CDR3 is TGTGCCAGCAGCTCCATACAGCGTCCCTACGAGCAGTACTTC.

The chain employs TRBV10-3 and TRBJ2-7; 11 nucleotides match TRBD1. Trimming removed 2 bases from V and 4 bases from J; junction bases left unmatched: 7. The V gene's germline CDR1 is ENHRY and CDR2 SYGVKD. The CDR3 consists of 16 residues. CDR3 in amino acids: CAISEGRTGGFYEQYF. The CDR3 DNA reads as TGTGCCATCAGTGAGGGTCGGACAGGGGGCTTTTACGAGCAGTACTTC.

The CDR3 coding sequence is TGTGCCATCAACCAATATTCGACAGGGGCGCCAGACAATGAGCAGTTCTTC. This gives the protein CAINQYSTGAPDNEQFF. The genes are TRBV10-3 and TRBJ2-1; 8 bases map to TRBD1. CDR1 and CDR2 (germline): ENHRY, SYGVKD. The CDR3 totals 17 residues. Trimming cost V 7 bases and J 5 bases; bases outside gene matches: 16.

This chain joins TRBV7-2 and TRBJ2-6, with D uncertain. Trimming shortened V by 1 base and J by 6 bases, and 4 bases separated the two germline ends. Germline values: CDR1 SGHTA, CDR2 FQGNSA. There are 13 residues in the CDR3. Here the CDR3 reads CASSLVKANVLTF. The CDR3 DNA is TGTGCCAGCAGCTTAGTAAAGGCCAACGTCCTGACTTTC.

The rearrangement joins TRBV3-1 (or the pseudogene TRBV3-2) to TRBJ2-3, with 10 nucleotides matching TRBD2. The germline CDR1 and CDR2 sequences are LGHDT and YNNKEL (reference sequence). The V gene end was trimmed by 1 base and the J gene end by 1 base; junction bases not matched to a gene: 5. The CDR3 has 17 amino acids. CDR3 sequence reads: CASSQGLAGEGTDTQYF. As DNA, the CDR3 is TGTGCCAGCAGCCAAGGGCTAGCGGGAGAGGGCACAGATACGCAGTATTTT.

This rearrangement joins TRBV30 to TRBJ1-2; 10 bases match TRBD1. J was trimmed by 4 bases and V by 2 bases; bases with no gene match: 4. The length of the CDR3 is 14 residues. CDR1 is GTSNPN and CDR2 is SVGIG in the germline V gene (reference sequence). This chain's CDR3 is CAWSLGQGLYGYTF. For the CDR3, the DNA is TGTGCCTGGAGTTTGGGACAGGGGCTCTATGGCTACACCTTC.

This sequence joins TRBV2 and TRBJ1-5, with unresolved D. The germline CDR1 and CDR2 sequences are SNHLY and FYNNEI. The CDR3 contains 13 residues. The V end was cut by 6 bases, the J end by 2 bases, with 8 bases between. The CDR3 loop reads CASRKEGNQPQHF. The CDR3 DNA reads TGTGCCAGCAGGAAGGAGGGCAATCAGCCCCAGCATTTT.

The chain links TRBV4-3 to TRBJ1-1; 9 nucleotides align to TRBD1. The germline CDR1 and CDR2 sequences are LGHNA and YSLEER. The V gene end was trimmed by 0 bases and the J gene end by 1 base; junction bases not matched to a gene: 6. The CDR3 covers 17 residues. Here the CDR3 DNA reads TGCGCCAGCAGCCAAGAAGTCGGGACAGGGTGGAACACTGAAGCTTTCTTT. The encoded protein is CASSQEVGTGWNTEAFF.

This sequence joins TRBV30 and TRBJ2-7; tentatively, D is TRBD1 (6 bases). V gave up 0 bases and J gave up 5 bases, with 14 bases separating them. The CDR3 totals 14 residues. Germline V gene sequence: CDR1 GTSNPN, CDR2 SVGIG (reference sequence). The CDR3 loop reads CAWSVGGAADEQYF. In nucleotides, the CDR3 is TGTGCCTGGAGTGTTGGGGGCGCGGCTGACGAGCAGTACTTC.

This clone occurred a few times. The chain uses TRBV28 and TRBJ1-5; D is undetermined. The length of the CDR3 is 16 residues. Between the trimmed V and J ends, which lost 3 bases and 2 bases, there was a span of 14 bases. Germline values: CDR1 MDHEN, CDR2 SYDVKM. CDR3 DNA: TGTGCCAGCAGTTTGGCTGATGGAATTGGCAATCAGCCCCAGCATTTT. Translated: CASSLADGIGNQPQHF.

The CDR3 sequence: CASSLEGTRGYEQYF. In DNA form, the CDR3 reads TGCGCCAGCAGCTTGGAGGGGACAAGGGGCTACGAGCAGTACTTC. V and J are TRBV5-1 and TRBJ2-7; D possibly corresponds to TRBD1 (6 bases). This CDR3 region has 15 residues. Germline CDR1 is SGHRS and CDR2 is YFSETQ. The germline V and J ends were trimmed by 0 bases and 3 bases, with 13 bases remaining between them. Full variable domain (missing parts from reference TRBV5-1 and TRBJ2-7): KAGVTQTPRYLIKTRGQQVTLSCSPISGHRSVSWYQQTPGQGLQFLFEYFSETQRNKGNFPGRFSGRQFSNSRSEMNVSTLELGDSALYLCASSLEGTRGYEQYFGPGTRLTVT.

This clone was observed once. The chain carries TRBV4-3 and TRBJ2-1; possibly TRBD1 for D (5 bases). The ends were cut back, 0 bases at V and 7 bases at J, with 10 bases in the middle. Germline CDR1 LGHNA, CDR2 YSLEER. The CDR3 consists of 14 residues. The CDR3 bases are TGCGCCAGCAGCCAAGATAGGGGATCAAATGAGCAGTTCTTC. Translation: CASSQDRGSNEQFF.

V gene TRBV20-1 combines with J gene TRBJ1-1, with a weak D call TRBD1 (6 bases). The germline CDR1 and CDR2 sequences are DFQATT and SNEGSKA (reference sequence). The V end lost 6 bases, the J end lost 3 bases, and 8 bases lay between the germline ends. The CDR3 is 11 amino acids. In nucleotides, the CDR3 is TGCAGTGCCGAGGGGGACACTGAAGCTTTCTTT. Its translation: CSAEGDTEAFF.

This chain joins TRBV2 and TRBJ1-4; D not certain. V shed 3 bases and J shed 8 bases, with 7 bases lying between them. CDR1 is SNHLY, CDR2 FYNNEI, per germline. The CDR3 has 12 residues. This chain's CDR3 is CASSDTREKLFF. Written as DNA, the CDR3 is TGTGCCAGCAGTGATACCCGGGAAAAACTGTTTTTT.

The chain joins TRBV2 to TRBJ1-1; unclear D gene. V dropped 7 bases and J dropped 0 bases, with 6 bases sitting between them. Per the germline V gene, CDR1 is SNHLY and CDR2 is FYNNEI. The CDR3 has 12 amino acids. The CDR3 region has the DNA TGTGCCAGCACCCCCCTGAACACTGAAGCTTTCTTT. Its translation: CASTPLNTEAFF.

The V and J genes are TRBV14 and TRBJ2-4; D is perhaps TRBD2 (5 bases). This CDR3 spans 13 amino acids. V shed 4 bases and J shed 9 bases, with 13 bases lying between them. CDR1 is SGHDN, CDR2 FVKESK, per germline. CDR3 amino acids: CASSPLVGGIQYF. The DNA for the CDR3 is TGTGCCAGCAGCCCGCTCGTCGGAGGCATTCAGTACTTC.

This chain uses TRBV5-1 with TRBJ1-1; D is undetermined. Germline-derived CDR1 and CDR2 are SGHRS and YFSETQ. The CDR3 loop spans 13 amino acids. Trimming shortened V by 2 bases and J by 8 bases, and 13 bases separated the two germline ends. CDR3: CASSFLGPNEAFF. As DNA, the CDR3 is TGCGCCAGCAGCTTCCTCGGGCCGAACGAAGCTTTCTTT.

This chain uses TRBV2 with TRBJ1-6, with D unresolved. Between the trimmed V and J ends, which lost 5 bases and 10 bases, there was a span of 12 bases. The CDR3 has 13 amino acids. CDR1 is SNHLY and CDR2 is FYNNEI in the germline V gene. CDR3 sequence (DNA): TGTGCCAGCAGTTACGCTCTCGGGTCACCCCTCCACTTT. This gives the protein CASSYALGSPLHF. The full variable domain, rest sourced from reference TRBV2 and TRBJ1-6, is EPEVTQTPSHQVTQMGQEVILRCVPISNHLYFYWYRQILGQKVEFLVSFYNNEISEKSEIFDDQFSVERPDGSNFTLKIRSTKLEDSAMYFCASSYALGSPLHFGNGTRLTVT.

This rearrangement joins TRBV4-3 to TRBJ1-3; D is unresolved. Looked up from germline, CDR1 is LGHNA and CDR2 is YSLEER. The V and J ends lost 1 base and 4 bases respectively, with 17 bases between them. This CDR3 contains 17 residues. CDR3 sequence: CASSQAEIGWRGNTIYF. CDR3 sequence (DNA): TGCGCCAGCAGCCAAGCCGAAATTGGATGGCGGGGAAACACCATATATTTT.

The chain has TRBV7-8 and TRBJ2-5; TRBD2 agrees at 12 bases. This CDR3 is 15 amino acids long. J gave up 5 bases and V 6 bases, and 7 bases lay outside the gene matches. The germline V gene has CDR1 SGHVS and CDR2 FQNEAQ. The CDR3: CASSPGLAGLETQYF. DNA for the CDR3: TGTGCCAGCAGTCCGGGACTAGCGGGTTTGGAGACCCAGTACTTC.

The sample holds a few counts of this clone. The chain has TRBV28 and TRBJ2-5, with 11 positions matching TRBD2. V was pared by 1 base and J by 2 bases, with 9 bases of the junction left unmatched. Per the germline V gene, CDR1 is MDHEN and CDR2 is SYDVKM. The CDR3 sequence is 18 residues long. The CDR3 reads CASSLSSGRQIVQETQYF. CDR3 nucleotides: TGTGCCAGCAGTTTATCTAGCGGGAGGCAAATTGTACAAGAGACCCAGTACTTC.